Following are 9 T cell receptor beta chains from one sample sequenced in a study of blood T cells in healthy people across ages. PCR was performed a second time for about 7 to 11 cycles using a sample-barcoded 5' primer and a J-beta primer mix. In TCRdb, the 5' RACE reads were re-called with MiXCR into one record per CDR3 protein. The sample holds around 1,800,000 distinct CDR3 sequences, approximately 40% seen once. The source material was blood. Receptor source: a human donor in good health.

This chain uses TRBV9 with TRBJ2-1; 9 positions agree with TRBD1. This CDR3 spans 18 amino acids. V lost 0 bases, J lost 6 bases, and 13 bases stayed unmatched. Germline V gene sequence: CDR1 SGDLS, CDR2 YYNGEE. The CDR3 sequence: CASSVGASTGGAGNEQFF. The CDR3 nucleotides are TGTGCCAGCAGCGTAGGGGCTTCAACAGGGGGCGCCGGCAATGAGCAGTTCTTC. The whole variable domain, filled in from reference TRBV9 and TRBJ2-1, reads DSGVTQTPKHLITATGQRVTLRCSPRSGDLSVYWYQQSLDQGLQFLIQYYNGEERAKGNILERFSAQQFPDLHSELNLSSLELGDSALYFCASSVGASTGGAGNEQFFGPGTRLTVL.

This clonotype was seen a few times. The chain employs TRBV15 and TRBJ2-3; D is unresolved. The V gene's germline CDR1 is LNHNV and CDR2 YYDKDF (reference sequence). V gave up 5 bases and J gave up 3 bases, with 9 bases separating them. The CDR3 is 13 residues long. In DNA form, the CDR3 reads TGTGCCACCAGCTCAGAATGGACAGATACGCAGTATTTT. Protein: CATSSEWTDTQYF.

This clonotype was observed a handful of times. The chain joins TRBV5-1 to TRBJ2-1; D possibly matches TRBD1 or TRBD2 (6 bases each). Trimming took off 4 bases at V and 7 bases at J, with 15 bases between the two ends. There are 14 residues in the CDR3. Germline V gives CDR1 SGHRS, CDR2 YFSETQ. CDR3 loop: CASSQGGSLNEQFF. The CDR3 DNA follows: TGCGCCAGCAGCCAAGGGGGGAGTCTAAATGAGCAGTTCTTC. Variable domain in full (rest from reference TRBV5-1 and TRBJ2-1): KAGVTQTPRYLIKTRGQQVTLSCSPISGHRSVSWYQQTPGQGLQFLFEYFSETQRNKGNFPGRFSGRQFSNSRSEMNVSTLELGDSALYLCASSQGGSLNEQFFGPGTRLTVL.

The CDR3 bases are TGCGCCAGCAGCGATGAAAATCAGCCCCAGCATTTT. Translated, it gives CASSDENQPQHF. The V and J genes are TRBV5-1 and TRBJ1-5; D gene uncertain. The germline V gene encodes CDR1 SGHRS and CDR2 YFSETQ. V gave up 4 bases and J gave up 4 bases, with 6 bases separating them. The CDR3 totals 12 residues.

The rearrangement joins TRBV20-1 to TRBJ2-1; TRBD2 aligns across 14 bases. CDR1 DFQATT and CDR2 SNEGSKA come from the germline V gene (reference sequence). V lost 1 base to trimming and J lost 0 bases; unmatched junction nucleotides: 8. This CDR3 comprises 19 residues. The CDR3 protein is CSARGSGLAGGTSYNEQFF. The CDR3 region has the DNA TGCAGTGCTAGAGGCTCCGGACTAGCGGGGGGCACCTCCTACAATGAGCAGTTCTTC.

The table lists this clonotype with a few counts. The chain links TRBV29-1 to TRBJ1-2; weak D call: TRBD1 (6 bases). The CDR3 extends over 14 amino acids. Trimming took off 2 bases at V and 6 bases at J, with 16 bases between the two ends. Germline V gene lookup returns CDR1 SQVTM and CDR2 ANQGSEA. The CDR3 nucleotides are TGCAGCGTTGAACCATACGAGGCAGGGGATGGCTACACCTTC. This sequence encodes CSVEPYEAGDGYTF.

V and J are TRBV25-1 and TRBJ2-3; 7 bases match TRBD2. The V gene's germline CDR1 is MGHDK and CDR2 SYGVNS. Trimming removed 6 bases from V and 3 bases from J; junction bases left unmatched: 9. The CDR3 sequence is 15 residues long. The CDR3 loop is CASRPRGSLTDTQYF. The CDR3 DNA sequence: TGTGCCAGCAGGCCGCGGGGGTCCCTGACAGATACGCAGTATTTT.

The V call is TRBV20-1, the J call TRBJ1-1; 7 nucleotides align to TRBD1. The CDR3 length is 14 residues. Germline CDR1 is DFQATT and CDR2 is SNEGSKA (reference sequence). The V gene end was trimmed by 6 bases and the J gene end by 1 base; junction bases not matched to a gene: 8. The DNA for the CDR3 is TGCAGTGCCAACCGGAGGGGGCGGAACACTGAAGCTTTCTTT. Residues: CSANRRGRNTEAFF.

This clonotype was found a few times. The genes are TRBV5-1 and TRBJ2-7, with 8 nucleotides matching TRBD1. J gave up 5 bases and V 0 bases, and 7 bases lay outside the gene matches. The CDR3 totals 15 residues. The germline V gene has CDR1 SGHRS and CDR2 YFSETQ. The CDR3 sequence is CASSLGTGSFNEQYF. The CDR3, as DNA: TGCGCCAGCAGCTTGGGGACAGGGTCTTTCAACGAGCAGTACTTC.